This TCR beta chain was profiled in a study of T cells in localized non-small cell lung cancer. General study points: Longer overall survival was associated with a higher density of T cells in the blood. Owing to sequencing of a solitary tumor region, heterogeneity cannot be discounted. Clonality of T cells reached its maximum in uninvolved adjacent lung, surpassing tumor. Adjacent lung was found to contain a median roughly 50 of the top 100 tumor clones.

Comment on this clone: Its target is not known.

Germline CDR1 and CDR2: LNHDA and SQIVND (reference sequence). The CDR3 is made up of 15 amino acids. Trimming took 3 bases from V and 0 from J, leaving 11 bases between them. Profiling relied on immunoSEQ multiplex PCR, and the TCRdb table lists in-frame clones only, not all of them. This table holds some 50,000 clones, around 90% found once. This rearrangement joins TRBV19 to TRBJ1-1; D unclear. The specimen comprised PBMCs, sampled before any cancer treatment. The sequence came from a female donor with stage II lung adenocarcinoma. CDR3 sequence (DNA): TGTGCCAGTAGTATGAGGGTTGGGATGAACACTGAAGCTTTCTTT. It specifies CASSMRVGMNTEAFF.